This entry lists 27 T cell receptor beta chains sequenced from one sample in a study of CD8 T cells in ankylosing spondylitis. MiXCR, run by TCRdb on the 5' RACE reads, gives a single entry per CDR3 protein. The sample records about 250,000 distinct CDR3 sequences, roughly 8.2% being singletons. The sample taken for sequencing was blood, either unsorted or a sorted T cell fraction (not recorded which). Receptor source: a female donor with ankylosing spondylitis or in good health (not recorded which).

Many counts were recorded for this clonotype. V is TRBV4-3 and J is TRBJ2-1; D is perhaps TRBD1 or TRBD2 (5 bases each). CDR3 length: 17 amino acids. With 0 bases removed from V and 7 bases from J, the gap between germline ends came to 19 bases. Germline V gene lookup returns CDR1 LGHNA and CDR2 YSLEER. The DNA for the CDR3 is TGCGCCAGCAGCCAAGATGGGATTCCGGGCTGGGGGAATGAGCAGTTCTTC. Translating gives CASSQDGIPGWGNEQFF.

This clonotype has only a few counts. The chain employs TRBV6-5 and TRBJ2-1; 11 bases are shared with TRBD2. This CDR3 is 16 amino acids long. Germline V gene sequence: CDR1 MNHEY, CDR2 SVGAGI. Losses at the gene ends were 10 bases for V and 5 bases for J; bases not matched to a gene: 13. CDR3 protein: CATLSGRAEDHNEQFF. CDR3 nucleotides: TGTGCCACCCTTAGCGGGAGGGCCGAGGACCACAATGAGCAGTTCTTC.

The sample holds many counts of this clonotype. The chain couples TRBV3-1 to TRBJ2-2; 8 bases agree with TRBD1. J was trimmed by 3 bases and V by 7 bases; bases with no gene match: 7. The CDR3 runs to 15 residues. CDR1 and CDR2 from the germline V gene are LGHDT and YNNKEL (reference sequence). CDR3 sequence (DNA): TGTGCCAGCACCATGACAGGGGTGCACACCGGGGAGCTGTTTTTT. This codes for CASTMTGVHTGELFF.

The sample holds many counts of this clonotype. The rearrangement uses TRBV4-3 and TRBJ2-1; 14 nucleotides match TRBD2. CDR1 is LGHNA and CDR2 is YSLEER in the germline V gene. Losses at the gene ends were 4 bases for V and 5 bases for J; bases not matched to a gene: 4. The CDR3 totals 16 residues. The CDR3 reads CASSLGLAGGDNEQFF. The CDR3 DNA is TGCGCCAGCAGCCTCGGACTAGCGGGGGGTGACAATGAGCAGTTCTTC.

In this sample, this clonotype turned up many times. V and J are TRBV19 and TRBJ1-4; possible D gene TRBD1, 6 bases. CDR3 length: 10 amino acids. The V gene's germline CDR1 is LNHDA and CDR2 SQIVND (reference sequence). The CDR3 nucleotides read TGTGCTTCAGGGGTTGAAAAACTGTTTTTT. Protein sequence: CASGVEKLFF.

This clonotype was picked up a small number of times. The chain employs TRBV7-2 and TRBJ2-7, with 11 bases matching TRBD1. CDR1 is SGHTA, CDR2 FQGNSA, per germline. The CDR3 consists of 16 residues. The trim removed 7 bases at V and 2 bases at J, leaving 10 bases unmatched. This CDR3 is CASTEGQGVLTYEQYF. The CDR3 DNA is TGTGCCAGCACCGAGGGACAGGGGGTTTTAACCTACGAGCAGTACTTC.

This clonotype was counted many times. The chain uses TRBV27 and TRBJ1-5; 7 nucleotides agree with TRBD1. The junction had 6 bases not matched to a gene; V was cut back by 8 bases and J by 5 bases. This CDR3 is built from 13 residues. Germline assignment: CDR1 MNHEY and CDR2 SMNVEV (reference sequence). CDR3 nucleotide sequence: TGTGCCAGCGGATCCACAGGGGATCAGCCCCAGCATTTT. Translating gives CASGSTGDQPQHF.

CDR3 in DNA: TGTGCCTGGACCGGGAGCAATGAGCAGTTCTTC. As protein: CAWTGSNEQFF. The chain recombines TRBV30 with TRBJ2-1; a possible D gene is TRBD2 (6 bases). The CDR3 runs to 11 residues. CDR1 GTSNPN and CDR2 SVGIG come from the germline V gene (reference sequence). Between the trimmed V and J ends, which lost 4 bases and 6 bases, there was a span of 7 bases.

This clonotype was counted many times. The rearrangement joins TRBV7-2 to TRBJ2-3; the match to TRBD2 covers 7 bases. Unmatched junction bases numbered 8, after V lost 2 bases and J lost 0 bases. The CDR3 is made up of 17 amino acids. Germline lookup yields CDR1 SGHTA and CDR2 FQGNSA. In DNA, the CDR3 is TGTGCCAGCAGCTTAAGTGCTAGCGGAACTAGCACAGATACGCAGTATTTT. Translation: CASSLSASGTSTDTQYF.

A few counts support this clonotype. The rearrangement uses TRBV15 and TRBJ2-7; D is perhaps TRBD2 (6 bases). CDR1 is LNHNV, CDR2 YYDKDF, per germline (reference sequence). Trimming left V 0 bases short and J 2 bases short, with 11 bases between. The CDR3 covers 15 residues. CDR3 DNA: TGTGCCACCAGCAGAGAAGGCGGCGGGGCCTACGAGCAGTACTTC. Protein: CATSREGGGAYEQYF.

There are many counts of this clonotype. This chain uses TRBV24-1 with TRBJ2-6, with D hard to call. The germline V gene has CDR1 KGHDR and CDR2 SFDVKD. CDR3 length: 13 residues. The V end lost 8 bases, the J end lost 3 bases, and 7 bases lay between the germline ends. CDR3 coding DNA: TGTGCCACCAAGGCGCTTGGGGCCAACGTCCTGACTTTC. Translating it yields CATKALGANVLTF.

In its sample, this clonotype was seen many times. The rearrangement uses TRBV6-4 and TRBJ2-1; the D gene is possibly TRBD2 (7 bases). Germline V gene lookup returns CDR1 MRHNA and CDR2 SNTAGT. The CDR3 runs 19 residues. Trimming left V 9 bases short and J 7 bases short, with 34 bases between. CDR3 loop: CASWGWLVVLGAGVNEQFF. The CDR3 region has the DNA TGTGCCAGTTGGGGTTGGTTGGTAGTCTTGGGGGCGGGAGTAAATGAGCAGTTCTTC.

This clonotype has ten or more counts. The genes are TRBV3-1 and TRBJ2-3; D is uncertain. The CDR3 runs to 12 residues. Deletions cut 4 bases from V and 5 bases from J, with 7 bases between. Germline-derived CDR1 and CDR2 are LGHDT and YNNKEL (reference sequence). This CDR3 is CASSLHRDTQYF. CDR3 DNA sequence: TGTGCCAGCAGCCTTCATCGAGATACGCAGTATTTT.

With regard to this clonotype: A much larger clone sits a single nucleotide away, making a read error possible. The chain uses TRBV10-3 and TRBJ1-1; D is possibly TRBD1 (5 bases). In germline, CDR1 is ENHRY, CDR2 SYGVKD. This CDR3 comprises 14 residues. V gave up 6 bases and J gave up 6 bases, with 17 bases separating them. CDR3 region: CAISSPHGTPEAFF. The CDR3 DNA is TGTGCCATCAGCTCACCCCACGGGACCCCTGAAGCTTTCTTT.

To note about this clonotype: This could be a read error, since a much larger clone is one nucleotide away. The rearrangement joins TRBV7-9 to TRBJ1-1; D unresolved. CDR3 length: 9 residues. V gave up 10 bases and J gave up 6 bases, with 6 bases separating them. Germline V gene sequence: CDR1 SEHNR, CDR2 FQNEAQ (reference sequence). The CDR3 DNA is TGTGCCAACACCCCTGAAGCTTTCTTT. This sequence encodes CANTPEAFF.

The rearrangement links TRBV11-2 to TRBJ2-7; a weak D match, TRBD1 (6 bases). Trimming took 0 bases from V and 2 from J, leaving 23 bases between them. This CDR3 contains 19 residues. Germline CDR1 reads SGHAT; CDR2 reads FQNNGV. This CDR3 reads CASSLDAPDQGMGTYEQYF. The CDR3 DNA follows: TGTGCCAGCAGCTTAGATGCGCCCGACCAGGGGATGGGGACCTACGAGCAGTACTTC.

This clonotype occurred many times. The chain uses TRBV27 and TRBJ2-1, with 11 positions matching TRBD2. The CDR3 is made up of 17 amino acids. J was trimmed by 2 bases and V by 7 bases; bases with no gene match: 10. The germline CDR1 and CDR2 sequences are MNHEY and SMNVEV (reference sequence). The chain's CDR3 is CASTALTTSGAYNEQFF. CDR3 nucleotides: TGTGCCAGCACCGCCTTAACGACTAGCGGGGCCTACAATGAGCAGTTCTTC.

This clonotype was counted ten times or more. V gene TRBV15 combines with J gene TRBJ1-4, with 8 bases aligning to TRBD1. V lost 8 bases, J lost 8 bases, and 10 bases stayed unmatched. The CDR3 length is 14 residues. The germline gives CDR1 LNHNV, CDR2 YYDKDF (reference sequence). The CDR3 here is CATRSRTGHEKLFF. In nucleotides, the CDR3 is TGTGCCACCCGTTCCCGGACAGGGCACGAAAAACTGTTTTTT.

As to this clonotype: Just one base apart from a much larger clone, this may be a read error. This chain links TRBV12-3 or TRBV12-4 with TRBJ1-3; D not resolved. CDR3 length equals 15 residues. The V end lost 5 bases, the J end lost 3 bases, and 14 bases lay between the germline ends. In nucleotides, the CDR3 is TGTGCCAGCAGTCCGACCAGAGCCTATGGAAACACCATATATTTT. This translates into CASSPTRAYGNTIYF.

This clonotype has a count of ten or more. CDR3 DNA sequence: TGTGCCAGCAGTTTAGGACAGATCACCGGGGAGCTGTTTTTT. Its protein product is CASSLGQITGELFF. V and J are TRBV12-3 or TRBV12-4 and TRBJ2-2; possible D gene TRBD1, 5 bases. V lost 1 base and J lost 4, with 7 bases in between. The CDR3 spans 14 residues.

This clonotype was detected ten times or more. The V and J genes are TRBV6-5 and TRBJ1-1, with D possibly matching TRBD1 (5 bases). The V end was cut by 2 bases, the J end by 5 bases, with 6 bases between. CDR3 length: 12 amino acids. CDR1 and CDR2 from the germline V gene are MNHEY and SVGAGI. This CDR3 reads CASSYGGTEAFF. The CDR3 bases are TGTGCCAGCAGTTACGGGGGGACTGAAGCTTTCTTT.

Many counts were recorded for this clonotype. The V call is TRBV6-1, the J call TRBJ1-1, with a weak D call TRBD1 (5 bases). The V and J ends lost 5 bases and 1 base respectively, with 11 bases between them. The length of the CDR3 is 14 residues. Per the germline V gene, CDR1 is MNHNS and CDR2 is SASEGT. The CDR3 region is CASSRDQRNTEAFF. The CDR3 DNA is TGTGCCAGCAGTAGGGACCAGAGGAACACTGAAGCTTTCTTT.

The table lists this clonotype with many counts. The chain couples TRBV7-8 to TRBJ2-3; 14 bases map to TRBD2. The CDR3 is 15 amino acids. After removal of 8 bases from V and 5 bases from J, the junction contained 6 bases not matched to a gene. Germline V lookup: CDR1 SGHVS, CDR2 FQNEAQ. As DNA, the CDR3 is TGTGCCAGCCGCAAGACTAGCGGGAGGGTAGATACGCAGTATTTT. This codes for CASRKTSGRVDTQYF.

This clonotype was observed at least ten times. The chain couples TRBV7-9 to TRBJ2-7; D is unresolved. This CDR3 contains 15 residues. Germline V gene lookup returns CDR1 SEHNR and CDR2 FQNEAQ (reference sequence). With 2 bases removed from V and 0 bases from J, the gap between germline ends came to 11 bases. The CDR3 region has the DNA TGTGCCAGCAGCTTACAAGAGGAGCCCTCCTACGAGCAGTACTTC. Translating gives CASSLQEEPSYEQYF.

This sequence joins TRBV7-2 and TRBJ2-2; the match to TRBD1 covers 11 bases. With 4 bases clipped from V and 7 bases from J, the junction kept 2 bases outside the gene matches. This CDR3 is built from 14 residues. Germline CDR1 and CDR2: SGHTA and FQGNSA. This chain's CDR3 is CASSWTGGGGELFF. CDR3 bases: TGTGCCAGCAGCTGGACAGGGGGCGGCGGGGAGCTGTTTTTT.

This clonotype was observed many times. The chain carries TRBV12-3 or TRBV12-4 and TRBJ2-5, with D perhaps matching TRBD1 (6 bases). The V and J ends lost 6 bases and 5 bases respectively, with 13 bases between them. The CDR3 runs to 13 residues. CDR3 amino acids: CASSSLRGETQYF. CDR3 bases: TGTGCCAGCAGCTCACTGAGGGGGGAGACCCAGTACTTC.

The sample holds many counts of this clonotype. The chain employs TRBV7-2 and TRBJ2-2, with D possibly called TRBD1 or TRBD2 (5 bases each). The V end lost 4 bases, the J end lost 0 bases, and 6 bases lay between the germline ends. Germline CDR1 reads SGHTA; CDR2 reads FQGNSA. The CDR3 runs to 14 residues. The CDR3 DNA is TGTGCCAGCAGCTCGGGACCGAACACCGGGGAGCTGTTTTTT. Translation gives CASSSGPNTGELFF.